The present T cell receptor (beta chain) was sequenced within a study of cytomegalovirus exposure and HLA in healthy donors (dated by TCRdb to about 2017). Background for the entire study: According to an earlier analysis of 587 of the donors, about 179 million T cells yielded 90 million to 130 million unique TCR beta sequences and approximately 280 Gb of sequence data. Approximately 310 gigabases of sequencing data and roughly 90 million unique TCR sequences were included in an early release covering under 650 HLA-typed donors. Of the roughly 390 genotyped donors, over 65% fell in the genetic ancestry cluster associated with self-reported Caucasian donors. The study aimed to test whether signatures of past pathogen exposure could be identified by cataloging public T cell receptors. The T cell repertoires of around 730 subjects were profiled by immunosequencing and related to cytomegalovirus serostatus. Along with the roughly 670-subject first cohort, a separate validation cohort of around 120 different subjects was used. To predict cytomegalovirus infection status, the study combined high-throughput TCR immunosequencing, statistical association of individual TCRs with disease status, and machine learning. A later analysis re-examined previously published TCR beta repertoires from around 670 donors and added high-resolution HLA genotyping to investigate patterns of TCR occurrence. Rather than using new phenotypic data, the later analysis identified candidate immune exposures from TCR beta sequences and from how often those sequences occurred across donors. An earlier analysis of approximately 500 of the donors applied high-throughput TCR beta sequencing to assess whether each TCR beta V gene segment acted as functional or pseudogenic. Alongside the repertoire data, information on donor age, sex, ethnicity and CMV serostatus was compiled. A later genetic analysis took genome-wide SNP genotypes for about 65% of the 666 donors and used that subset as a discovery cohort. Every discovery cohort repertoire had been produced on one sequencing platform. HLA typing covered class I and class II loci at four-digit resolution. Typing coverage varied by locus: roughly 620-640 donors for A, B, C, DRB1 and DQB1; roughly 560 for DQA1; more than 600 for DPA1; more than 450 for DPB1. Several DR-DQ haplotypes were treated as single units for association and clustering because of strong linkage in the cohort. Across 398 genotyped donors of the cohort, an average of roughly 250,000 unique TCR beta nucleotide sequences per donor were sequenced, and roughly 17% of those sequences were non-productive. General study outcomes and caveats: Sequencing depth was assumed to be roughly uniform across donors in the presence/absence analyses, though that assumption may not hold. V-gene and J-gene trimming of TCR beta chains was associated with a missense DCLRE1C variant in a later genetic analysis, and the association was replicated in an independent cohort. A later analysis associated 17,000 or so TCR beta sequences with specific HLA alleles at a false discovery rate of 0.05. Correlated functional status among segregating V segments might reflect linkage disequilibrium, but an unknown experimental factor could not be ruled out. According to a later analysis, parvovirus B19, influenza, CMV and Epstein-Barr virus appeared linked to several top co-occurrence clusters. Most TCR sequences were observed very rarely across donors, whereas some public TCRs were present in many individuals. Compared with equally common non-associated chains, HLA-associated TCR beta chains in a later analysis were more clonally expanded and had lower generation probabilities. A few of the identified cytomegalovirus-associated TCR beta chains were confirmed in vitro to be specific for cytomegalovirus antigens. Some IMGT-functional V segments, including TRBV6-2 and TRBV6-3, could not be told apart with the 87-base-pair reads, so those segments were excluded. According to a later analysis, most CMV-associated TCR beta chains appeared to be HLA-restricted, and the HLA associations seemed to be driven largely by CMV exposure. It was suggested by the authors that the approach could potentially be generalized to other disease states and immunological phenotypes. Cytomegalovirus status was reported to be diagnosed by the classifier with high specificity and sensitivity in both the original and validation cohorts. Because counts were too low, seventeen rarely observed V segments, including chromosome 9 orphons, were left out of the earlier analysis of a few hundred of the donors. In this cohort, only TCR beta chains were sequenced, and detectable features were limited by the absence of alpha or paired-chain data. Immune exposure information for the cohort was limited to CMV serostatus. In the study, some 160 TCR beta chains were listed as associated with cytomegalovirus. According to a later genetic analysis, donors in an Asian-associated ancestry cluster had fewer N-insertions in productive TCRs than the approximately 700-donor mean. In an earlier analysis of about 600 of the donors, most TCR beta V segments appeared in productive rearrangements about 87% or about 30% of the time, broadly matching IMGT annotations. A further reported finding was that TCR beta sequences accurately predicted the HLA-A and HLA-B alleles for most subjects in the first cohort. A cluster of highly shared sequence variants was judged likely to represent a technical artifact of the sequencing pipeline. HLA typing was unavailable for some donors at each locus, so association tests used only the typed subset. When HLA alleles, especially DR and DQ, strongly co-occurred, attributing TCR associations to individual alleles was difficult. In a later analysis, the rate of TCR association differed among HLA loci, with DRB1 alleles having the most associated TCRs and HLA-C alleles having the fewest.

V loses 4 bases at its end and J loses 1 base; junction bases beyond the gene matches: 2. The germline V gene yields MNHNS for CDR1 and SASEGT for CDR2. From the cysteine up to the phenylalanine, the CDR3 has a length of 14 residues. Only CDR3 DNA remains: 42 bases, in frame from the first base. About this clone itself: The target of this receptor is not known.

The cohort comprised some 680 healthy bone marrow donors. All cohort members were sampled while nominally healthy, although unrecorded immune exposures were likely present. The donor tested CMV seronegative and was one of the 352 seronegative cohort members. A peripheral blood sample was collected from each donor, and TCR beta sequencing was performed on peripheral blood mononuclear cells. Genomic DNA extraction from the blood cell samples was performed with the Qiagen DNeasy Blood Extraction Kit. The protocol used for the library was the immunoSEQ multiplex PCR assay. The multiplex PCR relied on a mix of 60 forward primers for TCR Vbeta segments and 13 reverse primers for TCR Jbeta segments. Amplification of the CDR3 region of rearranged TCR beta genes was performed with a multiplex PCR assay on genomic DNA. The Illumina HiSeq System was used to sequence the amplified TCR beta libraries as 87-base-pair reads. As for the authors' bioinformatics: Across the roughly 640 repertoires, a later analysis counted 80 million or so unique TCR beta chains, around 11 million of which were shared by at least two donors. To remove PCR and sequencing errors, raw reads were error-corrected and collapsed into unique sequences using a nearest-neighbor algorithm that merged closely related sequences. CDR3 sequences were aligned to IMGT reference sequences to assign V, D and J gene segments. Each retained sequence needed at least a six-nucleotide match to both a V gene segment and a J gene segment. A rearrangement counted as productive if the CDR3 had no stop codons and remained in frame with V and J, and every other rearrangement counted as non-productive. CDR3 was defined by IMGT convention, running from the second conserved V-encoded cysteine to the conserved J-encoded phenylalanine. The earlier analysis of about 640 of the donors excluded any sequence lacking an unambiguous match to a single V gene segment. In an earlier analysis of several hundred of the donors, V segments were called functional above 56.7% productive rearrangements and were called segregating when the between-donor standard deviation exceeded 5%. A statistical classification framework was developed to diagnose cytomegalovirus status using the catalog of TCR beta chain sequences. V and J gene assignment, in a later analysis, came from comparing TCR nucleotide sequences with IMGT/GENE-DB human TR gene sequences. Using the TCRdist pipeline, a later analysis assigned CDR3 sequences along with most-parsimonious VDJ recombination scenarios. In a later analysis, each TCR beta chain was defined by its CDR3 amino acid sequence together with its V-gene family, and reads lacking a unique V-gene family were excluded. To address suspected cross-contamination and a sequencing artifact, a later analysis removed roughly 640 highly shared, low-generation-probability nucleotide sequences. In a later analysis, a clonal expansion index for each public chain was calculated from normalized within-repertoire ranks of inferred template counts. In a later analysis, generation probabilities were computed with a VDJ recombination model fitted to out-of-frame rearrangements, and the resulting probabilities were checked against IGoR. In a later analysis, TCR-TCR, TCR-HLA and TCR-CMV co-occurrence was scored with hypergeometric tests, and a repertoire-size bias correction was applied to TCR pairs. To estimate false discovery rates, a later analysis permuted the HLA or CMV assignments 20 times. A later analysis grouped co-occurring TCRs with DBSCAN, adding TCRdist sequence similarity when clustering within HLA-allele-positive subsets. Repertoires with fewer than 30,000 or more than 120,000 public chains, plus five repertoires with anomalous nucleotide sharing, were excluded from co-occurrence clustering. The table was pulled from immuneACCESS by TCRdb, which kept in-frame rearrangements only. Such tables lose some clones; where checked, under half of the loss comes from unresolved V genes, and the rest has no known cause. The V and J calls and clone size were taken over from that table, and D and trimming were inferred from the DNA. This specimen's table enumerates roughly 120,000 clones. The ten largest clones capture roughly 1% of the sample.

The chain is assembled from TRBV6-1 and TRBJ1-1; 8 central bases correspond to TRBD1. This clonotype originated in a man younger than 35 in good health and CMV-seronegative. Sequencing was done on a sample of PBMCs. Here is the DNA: TGTGCCAGCAGTGGGGACAGGACGAACACTGAAGCTTTCTTT. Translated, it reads CASSGDRTNTEAFF.